This passage covers 17 T cell receptor beta chains from one sample sequenced in a study of CD8 T cells in ankylosing spondylitis. Study-wide results and caveats: Roughly 8 highly homologous variants made up a TCR beta motif that seemed to typify ankylosing spondylitis blood.

TCRdb reanalysed the 5' RACE reads using MiXCR and keeps one entry per CDR3 protein. This sample has more than 500,000 distinct CDR3 sequences, with 5.3% found just once. Their specific antigens are unknown. The source material was blood, either unsorted or a sorted T cell fraction (not recorded which). These receptors all stem from a male donor with ankylosing spondylitis.

This clonotype was seen only a few times. CDR3 in amino acids: CASSFHRGETQYF. The CDR3 DNA reads as TGTGCCAGCAGCTTTCACAGGGGAGAGACCCAGTACTTC. V is TRBV7-2 and J is TRBJ2-5; 7 positions match TRBD1. CDR3 size: 13 residues. Trimming at V came to 3 bases and at J to 4 bases, leaving 2 bases not matched to a gene. CDR1 and CDR2 from the germline V gene are SGHTA and FQGNSA.

In this sample, this clonotype turned up a few times. The gene calls are TRBV18 and TRBJ2-1; a weak D match, TRBD2 (5 bases). The CDR3 covers 17 residues. Per germline, CDR1 KGHSH and CDR2 LQKENI. With 1 base removed from V and 1 base from J, the gap between germline ends came to 14 bases. The CDR3 region is CASSPRNKDLSYNEQFF. The CDR3 region has the DNA TGTGCCAGCTCACCACGTAATAAGGACTTGTCCTACAATGAGCAGTTCTTC.

The chain couples TRBV5-1 to TRBJ1-1; the D is unclear. This CDR3 is built from 14 residues. Per germline, CDR1 SGHRS and CDR2 YFSETQ. V dropped 4 bases and J dropped 3 bases, with 13 bases sitting between them. This CDR3 is CASSPHMAYTEAFF. The CDR3 DNA is TGCGCCAGCAGCCCCCACATGGCCTACACTGAAGCTTTCTTT.

The rearrangement uses TRBV18 and TRBJ2-2; D remains unclear. Between the trimmed V and J ends, which lost 3 bases and 6 bases, there was a span of 11 bases. Germline V gene data show CDR1 as KGHSH and CDR2 as LQKENI. CDR3 length: 14 residues. In DNA form, the CDR3 reads TGTGCCAGCTCACCGCGTCTCTCGCCCGGGGAGCTGTTTTTT. As protein: CASSPRLSPGELFF.

This clonotype was counted at least ten times. The chain is built from TRBV7-9 and TRBJ2-7; D gene ambiguous. The germline V gene has CDR1 SEHNR and CDR2 FQNEAQ (reference sequence). V was trimmed by 11 bases and J by 3 bases, leaving 11 bases between them. The CDR3 consists of 11 residues. The CDR3 loop reads CASGPGYEQYF. CDR3 in DNA: TGTGCCTCAGGCCCGGGCTACGAGCAGTACTTC.

This clonotype was recorded at least ten times. V gene TRBV7-9 combines with J gene TRBJ2-5, with 7 bases lining up with TRBD2. V lost 2 bases and J lost 13; bases outside the gene matches: 10. The CDR3 totals 13 residues. Germline values: CDR1 SEHNR, CDR2 FQNEAQ (reference sequence). Here the CDR3 reads CASSLFAGAQRYF. CDR3 DNA: TGTGCCAGCAGCTTATTTGCGGGAGCGCAGAGGTACTTC.

This clonotype was counted at least ten times. The chain joins TRBV29-1 to TRBJ2-5; D tentatively reads TRBD1 or TRBD2 (5 bases each). Germline CDR1 reads SQVTM; CDR2 reads ANQGSEA. The V end was cut by 7 bases, the J end by 5 bases, with 17 bases between. The CDR3 runs to 13 residues. The CDR3 reads CSAAGARSETQYF. The CDR3, as DNA: TGCAGCGCCGCCGGGGCCAGAAGTGAGACCCAGTACTTC.

This clonotype occurred many times. This sequence joins TRBV20-1 and TRBJ2-1; 8 nucleotides agree with TRBD1. Germline V gives CDR1 DFQATT, CDR2 SNEGSKA (reference sequence). V lost 3 bases and J lost 4; bases outside the gene matches: 11. The CDR3 has 16 amino acids. The CDR3 reads CSARRTGTGQYNEQFF. DNA for the CDR3: TGCAGTGCTAGGCGAACCGGGACAGGACAATACAATGAGCAGTTCTTC.

This clonotype showed up many times. A junction boundary mismatches the germline segment, possibly from a read error. The rearrangement uses TRBV7-7 and TRBJ2-2; D is uncertain. Germline V gene lookup returns CDR1 SSHAT and CDR2 FNYEAQ (reference sequence). This CDR3 has 14 residues. The CDR3 region is CASSSNPQSGELFF. DNA for the CDR3: TGTGCTAGCAGCTCTAACCCACAGTCCGGGGAGCTGTTTTTT.

This clonotype has at least ten counts. The rearrangement links TRBV11-1 to TRBJ1-1; no clear D gene. The CDR3 sequence is 12 residues long. CDR1 and CDR2 (germline): SGHAT, FQDESV (reference sequence). V lost 4 bases and J 3 bases, leaving 6 bases between the germline ends. CDR3 DNA sequence: TGTGCCAGCAGCTACCGGGACACTGAAGCTTTCTTT. Encoded protein: CASSYRDTEAFF.

This clonotype was seen ten or more times. The rearrangement joins TRBV29-1 to TRBJ2-2; maybe TRBD2 (6 bases). V dropped 5 bases and J dropped 5 bases, with 9 bases sitting between them. Germline loops: CDR1 SQVTM, CDR2 ANQGSEA. There are 12 residues in the CDR3. The CDR3 DNA sequence: TGCAGCGTTTTACGGGGGACCGGGGAGCTGTTTTTT. Translation gives CSVLRGTGELFF.

This clonotype was detected many times. A much larger clone lies one base from this, so it may be a read error. This chain uses TRBV15 with TRBJ1-2, with 7 bases aligning to TRBD1. CDR3 length equals 13 residues. V lost 6 bases and J lost 2; bases outside the gene matches: 3. In germline, CDR1 is LNHNV, CDR2 YYDKDF (reference sequence). The CDR3 loop is CATSLQGNYGYTF. The CDR3 bases are TGTGCCACCAGTTTACAGGGGAACTATGGCTACACCTTC.

At least ten counts were recorded for this clonotype. The chain links TRBV6-2 or TRBV6-3 to TRBJ1-4; D gene unclear. This CDR3 is built from 15 residues. Deletions cut 6 bases from V and 5 bases from J, with 16 bases between. Germline CDR1 MNHEY, CDR2 SVGEGT. CDR3 nucleotide sequence: TGTGCCAGCAGCGACCTAACGAACGGGAATGAAAAACTGTTTTTT. It codes for CASSDLTNGNEKLFF.

This clonotype was recorded many times. The chain employs TRBV15 and TRBJ2-7; D unclear. This CDR3 has 14 amino acids. Germline V lookup: CDR1 LNHNV, CDR2 YYDKDF (reference sequence). Trimming took off 0 bases at V and 2 bases at J, with 8 bases between the two ends. This CDR3 reads CATSRDPGPYEQYF. The CDR3 DNA sequence: TGTGCCACCAGCAGAGATCCAGGACCCTACGAGCAGTACTTC.

This clonotype showed up many times. The rearrangement links TRBV7-9 to TRBJ2-3; D unclear. Germline CDR1 reads SEHNR; CDR2 reads FQNEAQ (reference sequence). This CDR3 has 13 amino acids. With 5 bases removed from V and 2 bases from J, the gap between germline ends came to 8 bases. The CDR3 DNA reads as TGTGCCAGCAGCCAACTTATCACAGATACGCAGTATTTT. This sequence encodes CASSQLITDTQYF.

The sample holds many counts of this clonotype. Here the CDR3 DNA reads TGCGCCAGCAGCCAGGGGACGACCGGGAGCTCTGGAAACACCATATATTTT. Translated: CASSQGTTGSSGNTIYF. The V gene is TRBV4-3, the J gene TRBJ1-3; perhaps TRBD1 as D (5 bases). Germline CDR1 LGHNA, CDR2 YSLEER. This CDR3 contains 17 residues. The ends were cut back, 3 bases at V and 0 bases at J, with 15 bases in the middle.

Many counts were recorded for this clonotype. CDR3 in DNA: TGCGCCAGCAGCTTGGGGTCGGTAACAGATACGCAGTATTTT. The encoded protein is CASSLGSVTDTQYF. The V and J genes are TRBV5-1 and TRBJ2-3, with no clear D. The germline CDR1 and CDR2 sequences are SGHRS and YFSETQ. The CDR3 runs 14 residues. Trimming took off 0 bases at V and 3 bases at J, with 8 bases between the two ends.